This TCR beta chain derives from a study of early stage breast cancer tumors. Repertoires were generated with immunoSEQ multiplex PCR, while TCRdb's copy carries only in-frame clones and drops some. This table has around 2,000 clones, approximately 70% appearing once. Germline lookup yields CDR1 KGHSH and CDR2 LQKENI. Trimming at V came to 2 bases and at J to 6 bases, leaving 9 bases not matched to a gene. This CDR3 comprises 18 residues. Sequences were obtained from normal breast tissue next to the tumor. The TCR comes from a person in their forties with breast cancer. The rearrangement links TRBV18 to TRBJ2-1; 14 nucleotides match TRBD2. Here the CDR3 DNA reads TGTGCCAGCTCACCAAGGCCGGAGACTAGCGGGAGGGCCAATGAGCAGTTCTTC. It codes for CASSPRPETSGRANEQFF.